The following is a T cell receptor beta chain sequence with its context. Its antigen remains unknown. CDR3 length equals 15 residues. Germline lookup yields CDR1 MDHEN and CDR2 SYDVKM. The ends were cut back, 3 bases at V and 1 base at J, with 12 bases in the middle. These data come from a study of identifying expanded T cells in peripheral blood. Study-wide results and caveats: Across healthy donors, higher total template counts meant significantly greater roughly 2-week count variance. Technical replicates showed around 1.2 changed clones; about 2 weeks approximately 16; four weeks 19.

No infections or other immune events were documented during collection. Method: immunoSEQ multiplex PCR; TCRdb's copy keeps in-frame clones and lacks some. The sample lists over 90,000 clones, about 91% occurring once. Sequencing input: blood. The TCR was taken from a person aged 18 to 75 in good health. The chain is built from TRBV28 and TRBJ1-1, with D possibly being TRBD1 (5 bases). The CDR3 loop reads CASSLTLTGNTEAFF. In DNA, the CDR3 is TGTGCCAGCAGTTTGACCTTAACAGGGAACACTGAAGCTTTCTTT.